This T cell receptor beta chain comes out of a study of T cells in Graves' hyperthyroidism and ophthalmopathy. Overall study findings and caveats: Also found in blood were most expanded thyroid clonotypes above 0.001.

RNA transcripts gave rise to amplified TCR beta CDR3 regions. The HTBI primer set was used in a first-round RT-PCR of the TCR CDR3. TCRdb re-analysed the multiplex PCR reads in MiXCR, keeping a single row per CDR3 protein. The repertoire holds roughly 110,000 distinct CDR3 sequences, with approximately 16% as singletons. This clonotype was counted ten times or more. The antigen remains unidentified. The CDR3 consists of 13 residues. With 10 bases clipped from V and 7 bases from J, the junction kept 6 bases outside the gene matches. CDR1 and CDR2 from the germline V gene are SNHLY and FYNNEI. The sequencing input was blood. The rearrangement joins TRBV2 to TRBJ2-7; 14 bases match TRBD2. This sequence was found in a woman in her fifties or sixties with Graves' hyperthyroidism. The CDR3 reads CAISGLAGVEQYF. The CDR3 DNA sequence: TGTGCCATCTCGGGACTAGCGGGAGTGGAGCAGTACTTC.